This T cell receptor (beta chain) was recovered during a study of shared clonotypes between healthy human individuals. Per the germline V gene, CDR1 is LGHNA and CDR2 is YSLEER. V trimming: 0 bases; J trimming: 7 bases; junction bases outside the gene matches: 4. The CDR3 is made up of 15 amino acids. This clone was seen only once. Profiling relied on immunoSEQ multiplex PCR, and the TCRdb table lists in-frame clones only, not all of them. The sample holds about 2.3 million clones, around 92% seen once. The V gene is TRBV4-3, the J gene TRBJ2-1; 9 bases are a match to TRBD1. Sequenced: naive CD4+ T cells from PBMCs. The subset: CD45RA+ positively selected. The sequence was obtained from a man aged 18-30 years in good health. Some clones in this sample may be carry-over from other donors' samples. In DNA form, the CDR3 reads TGCGCCAGCAGCCAAGAACAGGGGGCGTGGAATGAGCAGTTCTTC. Translated: CASSQEQGAWNEQFF.